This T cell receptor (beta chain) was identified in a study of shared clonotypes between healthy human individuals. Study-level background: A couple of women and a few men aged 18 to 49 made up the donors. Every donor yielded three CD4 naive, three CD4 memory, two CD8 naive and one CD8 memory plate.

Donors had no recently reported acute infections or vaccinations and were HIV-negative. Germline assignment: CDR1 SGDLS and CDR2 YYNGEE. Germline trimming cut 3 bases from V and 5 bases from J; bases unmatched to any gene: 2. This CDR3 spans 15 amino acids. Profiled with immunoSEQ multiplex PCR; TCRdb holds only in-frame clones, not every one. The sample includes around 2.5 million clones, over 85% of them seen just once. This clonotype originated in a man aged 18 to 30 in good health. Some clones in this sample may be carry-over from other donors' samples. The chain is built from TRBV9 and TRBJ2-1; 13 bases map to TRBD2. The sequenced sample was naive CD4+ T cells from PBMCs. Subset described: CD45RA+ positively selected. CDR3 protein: CASSAGLAGNNEQFF. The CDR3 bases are TGTGCCAGCAGCGCGGGACTAGCGGGGAACAATGAGCAGTTCTTC.